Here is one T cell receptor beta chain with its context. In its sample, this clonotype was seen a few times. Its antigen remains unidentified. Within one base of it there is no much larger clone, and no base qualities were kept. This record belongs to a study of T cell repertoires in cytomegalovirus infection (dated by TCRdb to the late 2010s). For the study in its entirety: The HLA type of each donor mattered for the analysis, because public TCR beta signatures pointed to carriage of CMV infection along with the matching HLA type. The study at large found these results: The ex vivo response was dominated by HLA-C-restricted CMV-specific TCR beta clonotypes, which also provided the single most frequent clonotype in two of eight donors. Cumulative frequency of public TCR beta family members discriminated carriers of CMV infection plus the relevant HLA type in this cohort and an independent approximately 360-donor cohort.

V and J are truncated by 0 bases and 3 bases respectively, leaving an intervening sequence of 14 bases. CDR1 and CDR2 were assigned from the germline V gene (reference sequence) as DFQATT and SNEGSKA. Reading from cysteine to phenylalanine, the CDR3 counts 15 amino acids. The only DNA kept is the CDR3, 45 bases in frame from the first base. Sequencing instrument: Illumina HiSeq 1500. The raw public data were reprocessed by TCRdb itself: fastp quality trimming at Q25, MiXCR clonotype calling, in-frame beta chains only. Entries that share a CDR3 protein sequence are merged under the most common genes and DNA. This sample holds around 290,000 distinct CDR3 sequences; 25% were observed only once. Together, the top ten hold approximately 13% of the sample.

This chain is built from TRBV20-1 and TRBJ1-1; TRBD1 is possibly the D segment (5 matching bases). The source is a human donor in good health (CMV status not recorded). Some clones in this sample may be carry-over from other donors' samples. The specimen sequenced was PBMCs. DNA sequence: TGCAGTGCTAGAGATCATGGTGGCAGGGACACTGAAGCTTTCTTT. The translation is CSARDHGGRDTEAFF.